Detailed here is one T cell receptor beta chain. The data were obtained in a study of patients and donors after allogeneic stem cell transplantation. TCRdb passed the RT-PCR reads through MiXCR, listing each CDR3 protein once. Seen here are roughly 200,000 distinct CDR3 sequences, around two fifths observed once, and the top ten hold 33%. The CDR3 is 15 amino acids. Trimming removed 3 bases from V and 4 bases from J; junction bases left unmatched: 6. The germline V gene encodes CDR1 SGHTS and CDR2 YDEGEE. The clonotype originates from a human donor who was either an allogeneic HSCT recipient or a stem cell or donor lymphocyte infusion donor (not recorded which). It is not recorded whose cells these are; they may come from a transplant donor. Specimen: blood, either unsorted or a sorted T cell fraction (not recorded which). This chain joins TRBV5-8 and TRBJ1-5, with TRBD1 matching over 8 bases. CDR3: CASSSDRGWNQPQHF. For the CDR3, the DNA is TGTGCCAGCAGCTCCGACAGGGGTTGGAATCAGCCCCAGCATTTT. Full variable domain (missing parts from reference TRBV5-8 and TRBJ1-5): EAGVTQSPTHLIKTRGQQATLRCSPISGHTSVYWYQQALGLGLQFLLWYDEGEERNRGNFPPRFSGRQFPNYSSELNVNALELEDSALYLCASSSDRGWNQPQHFGDGTRLSIL.